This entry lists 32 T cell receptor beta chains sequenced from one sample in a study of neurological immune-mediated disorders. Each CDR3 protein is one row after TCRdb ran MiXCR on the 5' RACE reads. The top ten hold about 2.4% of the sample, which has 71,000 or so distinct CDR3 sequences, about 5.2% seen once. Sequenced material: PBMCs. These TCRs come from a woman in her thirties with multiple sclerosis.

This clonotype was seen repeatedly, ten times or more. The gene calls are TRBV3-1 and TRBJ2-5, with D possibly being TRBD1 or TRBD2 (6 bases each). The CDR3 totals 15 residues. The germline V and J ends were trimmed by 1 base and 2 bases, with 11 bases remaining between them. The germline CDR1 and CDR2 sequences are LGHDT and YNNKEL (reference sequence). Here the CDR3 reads CASSQGRGDQETQYF. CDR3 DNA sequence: TGTGCCAGCAGCCAAGGGAGGGGGGATCAAGAGACCCAGTACTTC.

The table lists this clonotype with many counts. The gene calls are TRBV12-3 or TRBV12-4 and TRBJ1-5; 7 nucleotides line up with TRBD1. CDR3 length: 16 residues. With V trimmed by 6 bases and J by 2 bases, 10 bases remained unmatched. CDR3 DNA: TGTGCCAGCAGGCGACAGGGAGGGGATGGCAATCAGCCCCAGCATTTT. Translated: CASRRQGGDGNQPQHF.

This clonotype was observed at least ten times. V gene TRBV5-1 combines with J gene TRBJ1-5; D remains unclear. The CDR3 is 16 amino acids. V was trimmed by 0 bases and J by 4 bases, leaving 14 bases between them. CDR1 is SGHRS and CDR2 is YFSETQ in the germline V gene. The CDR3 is CASSLGVGEVNQPQHF. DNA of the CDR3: TGCGCCAGCAGCTTGGGAGTCGGCGAAGTGAATCAGCCCCAGCATTTT.

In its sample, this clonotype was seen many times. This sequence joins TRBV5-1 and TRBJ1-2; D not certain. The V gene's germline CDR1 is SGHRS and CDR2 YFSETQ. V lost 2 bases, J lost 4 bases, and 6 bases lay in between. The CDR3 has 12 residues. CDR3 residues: CASSFEGYGYTF. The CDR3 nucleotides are TGCGCCAGCAGCTTCGAAGGCTATGGCTACACCTTC.

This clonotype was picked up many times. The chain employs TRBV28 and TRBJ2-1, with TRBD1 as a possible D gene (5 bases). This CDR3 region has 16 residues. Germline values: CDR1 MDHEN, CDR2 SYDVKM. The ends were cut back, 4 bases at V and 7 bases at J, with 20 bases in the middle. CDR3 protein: CASSSLGAPLTNEQFF. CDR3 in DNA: TGTGCCAGCAGTTCTCTAGGGGCCCCGTTGACAAATGAGCAGTTCTTC.

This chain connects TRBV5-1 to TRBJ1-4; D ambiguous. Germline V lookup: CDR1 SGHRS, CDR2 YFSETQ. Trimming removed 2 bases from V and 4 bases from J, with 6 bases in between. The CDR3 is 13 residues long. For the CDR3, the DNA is TGCGCCAGCAGCTTAGGCGTTAATGAAAAACTGTTTTTT. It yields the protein CASSLGVNEKLFF.

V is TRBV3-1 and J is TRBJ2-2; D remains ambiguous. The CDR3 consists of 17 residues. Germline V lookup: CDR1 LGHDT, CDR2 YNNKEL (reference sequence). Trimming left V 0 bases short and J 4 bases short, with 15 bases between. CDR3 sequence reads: CASSQEVLPLGTGELFF. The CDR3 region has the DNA TGTGCCAGCAGCCAAGAGGTCCTCCCCCTCGGCACCGGGGAGCTGTTTTTT.

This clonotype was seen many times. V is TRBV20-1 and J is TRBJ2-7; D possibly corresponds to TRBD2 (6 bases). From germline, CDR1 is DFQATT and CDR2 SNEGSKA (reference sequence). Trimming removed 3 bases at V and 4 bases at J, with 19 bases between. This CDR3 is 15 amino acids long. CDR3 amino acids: CSASPGESGWYEQYF. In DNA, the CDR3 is TGCAGTGCTAGCCCCGGGGAAAGCGGGTGGTACGAGCAGTACTTC.

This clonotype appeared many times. CDR3 in DNA: TGTGCCAGCAGCTTTAGTTCGGGGGAGCAGTACTTC. It encodes CASSFSSGEQYF. The rearrangement joins TRBV5-6 to TRBJ2-7; TRBD2 is a possible D gene (5 bases). Per germline, CDR1 SGHDT and CDR2 YYEEEE. The CDR3 has 12 residues. V shed 2 bases and J shed 7 bases, with 10 bases lying between them.

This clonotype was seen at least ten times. CDR3 in amino acids: CASSLADGYEQYF. CDR3 nucleotide sequence: TGCGCCAGCAGCTTGGCCGACGGATACGAGCAGTACTTC. The V gene is TRBV5-1, the J gene TRBJ2-7; D uncertain. The V end lost 0 bases, the J end lost 4 bases, and 8 bases lay between the germline ends. This CDR3 is 13 amino acids long. From germline, CDR1 is SGHRS and CDR2 YFSETQ. The variable domain in full, completed from reference TRBV5-1 and TRBJ2-7, reads KAGVTQTPRYLIKTRGQQVTLSCSPISGHRSVSWYQQTPGQGLQFLFEYFSETQRNKGNFPGRFSGRQFSNSRSEMNVSTLELGDSALYLCASSLADGYEQYFGPGTRLTVT.

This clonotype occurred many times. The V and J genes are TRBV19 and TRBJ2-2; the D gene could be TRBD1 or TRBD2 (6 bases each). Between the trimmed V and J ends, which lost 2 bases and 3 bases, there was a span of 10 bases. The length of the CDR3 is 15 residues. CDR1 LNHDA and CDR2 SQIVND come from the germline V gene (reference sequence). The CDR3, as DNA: TGTGCCAGTAGTATAAGGGGGGCCCACACCGGGGAGCTGTTTTTT. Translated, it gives CASSIRGAHTGELFF.

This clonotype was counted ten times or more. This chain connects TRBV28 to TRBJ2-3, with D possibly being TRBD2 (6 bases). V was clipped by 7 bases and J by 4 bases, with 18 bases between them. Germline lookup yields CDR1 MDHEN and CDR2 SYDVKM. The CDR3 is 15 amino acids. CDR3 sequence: CASTLSGKGSDTQYF. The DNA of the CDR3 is TGTGCCAGCACCCTTAGCGGCAAGGGGTCAGATACGCAGTATTTT.

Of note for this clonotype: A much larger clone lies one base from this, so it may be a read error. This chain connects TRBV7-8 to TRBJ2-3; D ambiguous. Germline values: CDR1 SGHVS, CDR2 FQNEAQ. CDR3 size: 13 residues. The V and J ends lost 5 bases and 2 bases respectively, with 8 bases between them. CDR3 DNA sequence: TGTGCCAGCAGCACGGGCAACACAGATACGCAGTATTTT. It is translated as CASSTGNTDTQYF.

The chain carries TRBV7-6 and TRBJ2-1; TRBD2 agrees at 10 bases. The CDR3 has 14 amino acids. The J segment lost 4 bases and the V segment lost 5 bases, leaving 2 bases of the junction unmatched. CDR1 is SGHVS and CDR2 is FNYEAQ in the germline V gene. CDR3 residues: CASSRSGGYNEQFF. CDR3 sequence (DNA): TGTGCCAGCAGCCGTAGCGGGGGGTACAATGAGCAGTTCTTC.

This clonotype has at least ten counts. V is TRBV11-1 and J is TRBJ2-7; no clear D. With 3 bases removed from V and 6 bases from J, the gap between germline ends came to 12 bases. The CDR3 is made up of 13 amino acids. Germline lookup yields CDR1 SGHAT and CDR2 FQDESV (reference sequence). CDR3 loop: CASSLKASGEQYV. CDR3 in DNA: TGTGCCAGCAGCTTGAAGGCCAGTGGCGAGCAGTACGTC.

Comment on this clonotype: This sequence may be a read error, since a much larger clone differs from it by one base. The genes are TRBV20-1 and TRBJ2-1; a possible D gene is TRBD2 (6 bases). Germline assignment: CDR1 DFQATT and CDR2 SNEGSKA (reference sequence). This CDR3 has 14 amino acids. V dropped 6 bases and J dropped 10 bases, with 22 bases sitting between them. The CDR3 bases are TGCAGTGCCTTAGCGGTGGGGCCTTACGAGGAGCAGTTCTTC. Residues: CSALAVGPYEEQFF.

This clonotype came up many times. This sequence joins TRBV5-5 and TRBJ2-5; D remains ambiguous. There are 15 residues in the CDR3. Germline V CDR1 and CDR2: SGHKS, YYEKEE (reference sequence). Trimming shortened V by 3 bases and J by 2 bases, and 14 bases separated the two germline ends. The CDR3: CASSSPGRKQETQYF. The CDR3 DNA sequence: TGTGCCAGCAGCTCCCCCGGGCGGAAACAAGAGACCCAGTACTTC.

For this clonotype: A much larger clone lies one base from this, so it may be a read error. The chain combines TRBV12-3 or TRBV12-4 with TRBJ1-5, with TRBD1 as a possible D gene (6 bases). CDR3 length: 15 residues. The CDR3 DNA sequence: TGTGCCAGCAGTTTGGCACAGGGCCGAGATCAGCCCCAGAATTTT. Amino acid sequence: CASSLAQGRDQPQNF.

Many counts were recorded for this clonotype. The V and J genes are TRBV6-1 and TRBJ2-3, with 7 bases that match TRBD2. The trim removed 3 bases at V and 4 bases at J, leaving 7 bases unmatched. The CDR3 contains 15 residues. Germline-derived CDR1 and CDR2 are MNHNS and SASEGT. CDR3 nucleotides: TGTGCCAGCAGTGACTACGGACTAGGGGCAGATACGCAGTATTTT. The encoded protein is CASSDYGLGADTQYF.

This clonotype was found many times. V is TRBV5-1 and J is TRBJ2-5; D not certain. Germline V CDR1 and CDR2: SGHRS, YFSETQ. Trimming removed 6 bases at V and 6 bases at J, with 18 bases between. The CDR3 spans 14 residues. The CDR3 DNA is TGCGCCAGCACCCTGTCTTCGGGCGAACAGACCCAGTACTTC. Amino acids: CASTLSSGEQTQYF.

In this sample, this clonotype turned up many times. The CDR3 DNA sequence: TGTGCCAGCAGTTTCTGGGCCGACCCCTCTGGGGCCAACGTCCTGACTTTC. This sequence encodes CASSFWADPSGANVLTF. The chain combines TRBV12-3 or TRBV12-4 with TRBJ2-6; no clear D gene. The CDR3 has 17 residues. The V end was cut by 3 bases, the J end by 0 bases, with 12 bases between.

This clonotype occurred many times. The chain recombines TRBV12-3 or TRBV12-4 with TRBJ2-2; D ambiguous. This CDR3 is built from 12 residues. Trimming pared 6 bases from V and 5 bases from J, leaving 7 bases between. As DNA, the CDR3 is TGTGCCAGCAGCCGCAGAACCGGGGAGCTGTTTTTT. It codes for CASSRRTGELFF.

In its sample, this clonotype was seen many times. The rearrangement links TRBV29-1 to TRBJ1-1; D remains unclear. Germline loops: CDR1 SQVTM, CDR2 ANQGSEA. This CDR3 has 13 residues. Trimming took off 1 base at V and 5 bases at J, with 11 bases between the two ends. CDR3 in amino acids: CSVEGGSWTEAFF. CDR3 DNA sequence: TGCAGCGTTGAAGGGGGTAGTTGGACTGAAGCTTTCTTT.

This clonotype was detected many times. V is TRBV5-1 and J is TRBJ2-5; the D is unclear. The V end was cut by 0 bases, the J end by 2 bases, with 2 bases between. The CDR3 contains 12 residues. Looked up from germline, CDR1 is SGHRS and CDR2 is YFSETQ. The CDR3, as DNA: TGCGCCAGCAGCTTGGGTCAAGAGACCCAGTACTTC. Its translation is CASSLGQETQYF.

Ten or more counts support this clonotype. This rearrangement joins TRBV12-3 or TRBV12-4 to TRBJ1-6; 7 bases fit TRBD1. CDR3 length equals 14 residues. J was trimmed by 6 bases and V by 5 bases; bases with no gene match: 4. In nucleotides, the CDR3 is TGTGCCAGCAGTCGACAGGGTTTTAATTCACCCCTCCACTTT. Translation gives CASSRQGFNSPLHF.

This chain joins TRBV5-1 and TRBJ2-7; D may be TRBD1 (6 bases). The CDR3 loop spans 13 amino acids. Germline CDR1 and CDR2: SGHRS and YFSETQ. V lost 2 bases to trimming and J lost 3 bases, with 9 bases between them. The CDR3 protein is CASSLPGHYEQYV. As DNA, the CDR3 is TGCGCCAGCAGCTTACCGGGACACTACGAGCAGTACGTC.

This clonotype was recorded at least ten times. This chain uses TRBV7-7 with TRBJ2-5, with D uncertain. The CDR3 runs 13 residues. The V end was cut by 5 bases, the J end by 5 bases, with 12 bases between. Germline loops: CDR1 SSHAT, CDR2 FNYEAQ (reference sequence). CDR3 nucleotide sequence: TGTGCCAGCAGCCCGCAAATAAGTGAGACCCAGTACTTC. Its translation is CASSPQISETQYF.

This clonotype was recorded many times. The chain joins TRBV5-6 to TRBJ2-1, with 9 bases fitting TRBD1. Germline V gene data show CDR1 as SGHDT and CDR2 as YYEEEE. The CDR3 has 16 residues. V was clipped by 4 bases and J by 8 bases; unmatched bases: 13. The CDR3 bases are TGTGCCAGCAGCACCTTCAACAGGGGGCACCGGGATGAGCAGTTCTTC. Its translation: CASSTFNRGHRDEQFF.

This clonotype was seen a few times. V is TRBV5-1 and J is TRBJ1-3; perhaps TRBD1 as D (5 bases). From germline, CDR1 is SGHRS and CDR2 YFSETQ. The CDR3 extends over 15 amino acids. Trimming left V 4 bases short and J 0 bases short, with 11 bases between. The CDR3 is CASSPGSNSGNTIYF. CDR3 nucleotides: TGCGCCAGCAGCCCAGGGAGTAACTCTGGAAACACCATATATTTT.

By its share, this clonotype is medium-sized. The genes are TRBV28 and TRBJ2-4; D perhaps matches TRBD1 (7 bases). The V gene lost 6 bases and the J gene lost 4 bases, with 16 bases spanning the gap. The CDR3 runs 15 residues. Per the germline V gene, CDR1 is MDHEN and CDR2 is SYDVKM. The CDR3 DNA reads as TGTGCCAGCAGACCACAGGGGCGGGGAAAAAACATTCAGTACTTC. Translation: CASRPQGRGKNIQYF. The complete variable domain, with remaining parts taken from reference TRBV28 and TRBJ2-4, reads DVKVTQSSRYLVKRTGEKVFLECVQDMDHENMFWYRQDPGLGLRLIYFSYDVKMKEKGDIPEGYSVSREKKERFSLILESASTNQTSMYLCASRPQGRGKNIQYFGAGTRLSVL.

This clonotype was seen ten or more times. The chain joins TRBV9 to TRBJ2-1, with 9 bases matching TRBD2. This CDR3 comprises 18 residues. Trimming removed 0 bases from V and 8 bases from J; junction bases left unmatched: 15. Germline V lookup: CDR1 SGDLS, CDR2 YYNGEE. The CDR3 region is CASSVVPGGGASYDEQFF. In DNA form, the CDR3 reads TGTGCCAGCAGCGTAGTCCCCGGCGGGGGGGCCTCTTACGATGAGCAGTTCTTC.

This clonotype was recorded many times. CDR3 residues: CASSLEPPSGWGLEQYF. The CDR3 nucleotides read TGTGCCAGCAGCTTAGAGCCCCCTAGCGGGTGGGGCCTTGAGCAGTACTTC. The V gene is TRBV7-9, the J gene TRBJ2-7, with 8 positions matching TRBD2. The germline gives CDR1 SEHNR, CDR2 FQNEAQ (reference sequence). CDR3 length: 17 residues. V lost 1 base and J lost 7; bases outside the gene matches: 15.